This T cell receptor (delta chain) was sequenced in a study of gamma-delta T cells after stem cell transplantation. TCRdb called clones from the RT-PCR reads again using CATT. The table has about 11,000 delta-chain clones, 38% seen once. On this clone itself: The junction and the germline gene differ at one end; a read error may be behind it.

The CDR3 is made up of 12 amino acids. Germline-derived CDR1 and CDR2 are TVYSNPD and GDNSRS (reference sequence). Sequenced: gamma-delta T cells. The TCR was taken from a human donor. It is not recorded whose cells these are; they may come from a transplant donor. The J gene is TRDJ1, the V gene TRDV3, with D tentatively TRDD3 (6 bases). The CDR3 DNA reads TGTGCCTCACCGACCCGCCCGGGGGGAGCGTTCTTT. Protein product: CASPTRPGGAFF. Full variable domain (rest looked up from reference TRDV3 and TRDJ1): CDKVTQSSPDQTVASGSEVVLLCTYDTVYSNPDLFWYRIRPDYSFQFVFYGDNSRSEGADFTQGRFSVKHILTQKAFHLVISPVRTEDSATYYCASPTRPGGAFFGKGTRVTVEP.